The 18 T cell receptor beta chains listed next were all sequenced from one sample in a study of shared clonotypes between healthy human individuals. Generated by immunoSEQ multiplex PCR, the TCRdb table keeps only in-frame clones and is missing some. Here the sample spans about 750,000 clones, 85% to 95% being singletons. CD45RO-negative, CCR7-selected cells formed the naive CD8 fraction, which excluded terminally differentiated effector memory CD45RA+ cells. Sequenced input: naive CD8+ T cells sorted from blood. The receptor set was obtained from a young man in good health.

The chain combines TRBV28 with TRBJ1-4; D possibly corresponds to TRBD1 (5 bases). Trimming cost V 5 bases and J 9 bases, with 7 bases left between them. The CDR3 spans 11 residues. Germline lookup yields CDR1 MDHEN and CDR2 SYDVKM. The CDR3 DNA reads TGTGCCAGCAGTCCGGGACAAAAACTGTTTTTT. This sequence encodes CASSPGQKLFF.

The chain couples TRBV5-8 to TRBJ1-1; D unclear. With 4 bases removed from V and 3 bases from J, the gap between germline ends came to 7 bases. This CDR3 is built from 12 residues. Germline V lookup: CDR1 SGHTS, CDR2 YDEGEE. The chain's CDR3 is CASSGQDTEAFF. The CDR3 DNA is TGTGCCAGCAGCGGCCAGGACACTGAAGCTTTCTTT.

V is TRBV27 and J is TRBJ2-5; the match to TRBD2 covers 10 bases. Germline CDR1 reads MNHEY; CDR2 reads SMNVEV (reference sequence). J was trimmed by 5 bases and V by 4 bases; bases with no gene match: 16. There are 18 residues in the CDR3. The CDR3 region has the DNA TGTGCCAGCAGTTATCACCCCCTCAGCGGGAGGGCCTGGGAGACCCAGTACTTC. Translated, it gives CASSYHPLSGRAWETQYF.

V usage is TRBV28 and J usage is TRBJ1-1; possibly TRBD1 for D (6 bases). Germline assignment: CDR1 MDHEN and CDR2 SYDVKM. Trimming cost V 4 bases and J 4 bases, with 19 bases left between them. CDR3 length: 16 amino acids. CDR3: CASSSATQGFGTEAFF. CDR3 DNA: TGTGCCAGCAGTTCGGCAACACAGGGATTTGGCACTGAAGCTTTCTTT.

J is TRBJ1-5 and V is TRBV18, with D tentatively TRBD1 (5 bases). Trimming took off 6 bases at V and 3 bases at J, with 9 bases between the two ends. CDR1 and CDR2 from the germline V gene are KGHSH and LQKENI. The CDR3 has 13 amino acids. CDR3 sequence reads: CASSDKYNQPQHF. DNA for the CDR3: TGTGCCAGCTCGGACAAGTACAATCAGCCCCAGCATTTT.

This chain's CDR3 is CASSSAEDKETQYF. The CDR3 DNA is TGTGCCAGCAGCTCTGCCGAGGACAAAGAGACCCAGTACTTC. The chain couples TRBV7-9 to TRBJ2-5; TRBD1 is a possible D gene (5 bases). Between the trimmed V and J ends, which lost 4 bases and 3 bases, there was a span of 12 bases. The CDR3 spans 14 residues. The germline CDR1 and CDR2 sequences are SEHNR and FQNEAQ (reference sequence).

The V gene is TRBV30, the J gene TRBJ1-2; a possible D gene is TRBD1 (6 bases). Trimming took off 3 bases at V and 8 bases at J, with 16 bases between the two ends. CDR1 GTSNPN and CDR2 SVGIG come from the germline V gene (reference sequence). The CDR3 has 13 residues. The CDR3 region is CAWSVTQGYGYTF. The CDR3 DNA sequence: TGTGCCTGGAGCGTTACGCAGGGGTACGGCTACACCTTC.

This sequence joins TRBV9 and TRBJ2-5, with TRBD2 matching 9 bases. Germline-derived CDR1 and CDR2 are SGDLS and YYNGEE. The CDR3 covers 17 residues. J lost 1 base, V lost 0 bases, and 7 bases had no gene match. The CDR3 loop reads CASSVGGSGRPQETQYF. The CDR3 bases are TGTGCCAGCAGCGTAGGTGGGAGCGGGAGGCCCCAAGAGACCCAGTACTTC.

The chain joins TRBV7-3 to TRBJ2-3, with D unclear. V lost 2 bases and J lost 4, with 7 bases in between. The V gene's germline CDR1 is SGHTA and CDR2 FQGTGA. The CDR3 sequence is 13 residues long. Here the CDR3 reads CASSLDHADTQYF. CDR3 sequence (DNA): TGTGCCAGCAGCTTAGATCATGCAGATACGCAGTATTTT.

In regard to this clone: A much larger clone sits a single nucleotide away, making a read error possible. The CDR3 here is CASSEGVSGANVLTF. The CDR3 nucleotides are TGTGCCAGCAGTGAAGGGGTCTCTGGGGCCAACGTCCTGACTTTC. J is TRBJ2-6 and V is TRBV6-1; D unclear. This CDR3 is built from 15 residues. Trimming pared 1 base from V and 0 bases from J, leaving 4 bases between. Per the germline V gene, CDR1 is MNHNS and CDR2 is SASEGT.

This clone has just a few counts. Other nucleotide sequences in the sample specify the same CDR3. The chain couples TRBV19 to TRBJ1-5, with a tentative D call TRBD1 (5 bases). The CDR3 runs to 13 residues. Germline CDR1 LNHDA, CDR2 SQIVND (reference sequence). The V and J ends lost 3 bases and 6 bases respectively, with 9 bases between them. CDR3 bases: TGTGCCAGTAGTATCCAGGGAGGTCAGCCCCAGCATTTT. This translates into CASSIQGGQPQHF.

The V gene is TRBV29-1, the J gene TRBJ2-2; TRBD2 matches at 13 bases. Germline V gene lookup returns CDR1 SQVTM and CDR2 ANQGSEA. The CDR3 is 13 residues long. Trimming took 5 bases from V and 10 from J; bases not matched to a gene: 4. CDR3 sequence (DNA): TGCAGCGTTCGGACTAGCGGGAGAACGGAGCTGTTTTTT. Translated: CSVRTSGRTELFF.

This chain links TRBV6-4 with TRBJ2-3; TRBD2 matches at 12 bases. The CDR3 extends over 17 amino acids. Germline V gives CDR1 MRHNA, CDR2 SNTAGT. J was trimmed by 6 bases and V by 0 bases; bases with no gene match: 7. The DNA for the CDR3 is TGTGCCAGCAGTGACTCGAACCTAGCGGGAGGGGTTGATACGCAGTATTTT. The encoded protein is CASSDSNLAGGVDTQYF.

This clone was seen once. V gene TRBV5-6 combines with J gene TRBJ2-5, with 7 bases aligning to TRBD1. The V and J ends lost 6 bases and 4 bases, in that order; junction bases with no gene match: 15. CDR3 size: 16 residues. The germline CDR1 and CDR2 sequences are SGHDT and YYEEEE. As DNA, the CDR3 is TGTGCCAGCACCTACATACAGGGGCCGCAAAGAGAGACCCAGTACTTC. Encoded protein: CASTYIQGPQRETQYF.

The J gene is TRBJ2-1, the V gene TRBV13; 11 bases fit TRBD2. This CDR3 contains 15 residues. Germline V gene sequence: CDR1 PRHDT, CDR2 FYEKMQ (reference sequence). With V trimmed by 4 bases and J by 8 bases, 7 bases remained unmatched. Here the CDR3 DNA reads TGTGCCAGCAGCTCAACAAGGACTAGCGGGTATGAGCAGTTCTTC. Amino acids: CASSSTRTSGYEQFF.

This chain joins TRBV21-1 and TRBJ1-2; TRBD1, the table's D call, lacks a check against the DNA. TRBV21-1 corresponds to a pseudogene. The CDR3 totals 19 residues. CDR3 nucleotides: TGTGCCAGCAGCAAAGGCCCACCGGAGGGGACAGGGGGCCCATATGGCTACACCTTC. This sequence encodes CASSKGPPEGTGGPYGYTF.

In this sample, this clone turned up a few times. The CDR3, as DNA: TGTGCCAGCAGCTCGGACCCCTACGAGCAGTACTTC. This sequence encodes CASSSDPYEQYF. The V and J genes are TRBV5-6 and TRBJ2-7, with D hard to call. The germline V gene has CDR1 SGHDT and CDR2 YYEEEE. The CDR3 has 12 residues. V lost 3 bases, J lost 2 bases, and 6 bases lay in between.

The chain joins TRBV14 to TRBJ1-4; D gene ambiguous. V was clipped by 0 bases and J by 3 bases, with 8 bases between them. CDR1 is SGHDN, CDR2 FVKESK, per germline. The CDR3 sequence is 15 residues long. The CDR3 is CASSQENRPNEKLFF. The CDR3, as DNA: TGTGCCAGCAGCCAAGAAAACAGACCTAATGAAAAACTGTTTTTT.